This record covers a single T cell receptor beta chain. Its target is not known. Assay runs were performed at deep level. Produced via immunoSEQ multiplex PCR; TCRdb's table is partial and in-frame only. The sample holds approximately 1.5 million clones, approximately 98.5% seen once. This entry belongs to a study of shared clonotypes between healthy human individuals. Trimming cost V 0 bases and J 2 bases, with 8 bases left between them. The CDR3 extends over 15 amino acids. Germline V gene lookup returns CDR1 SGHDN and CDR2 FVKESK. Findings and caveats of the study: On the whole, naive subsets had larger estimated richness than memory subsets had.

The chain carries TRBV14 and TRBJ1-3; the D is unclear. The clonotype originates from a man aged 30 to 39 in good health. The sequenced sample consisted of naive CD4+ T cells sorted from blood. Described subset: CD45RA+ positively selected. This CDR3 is CASSQEWLPGNTIYF. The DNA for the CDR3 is TGTGCCAGCAGCCAAGAATGGTTACCTGGAAACACCATATATTTT.